This T cell receptor (beta chain) was recovered during a study of radiation and T cells in renal cell carcinoma. The study, taken as a whole, reports: Top tumor clonotypes rose in blood 2 weeks post-radiation, then contracted. Without pretreatment biopsies, baseline tumor clonotype presence was undetermined.

Trimming pared 1 base from V and 3 bases from J, leaving 16 bases between. The germline gives CDR1 SGHKS, CDR2 YYEKEE (reference sequence). The CDR3 totals 16 residues. Time point denoted: blood 4 weeks post-SBRT, at nephrectomy. The treatment here: 15 Gy SBRT to primary tumor, nephrectomy 4 weeks later. The tumor was a clear cell renal cell carcinoma. The data were produced by immunoSEQ multiplex PCR, yet TCRdb's version contains in-frame clones alone and is incomplete. This sample yields around 94,000 clones, of which around four fifths are seen a single time; around 9.4% belongs to the top ten. About this clone: Its antigen remains unknown.

V and J are TRBV5-5 and TRBJ1-1, with no clear D. The TCR originated in a man aged 50-59 years with renal cell carcinoma. The sample was blood, taken from a patient whose treatment included radiotherapy and nephrectomy. The CDR3 nucleotides read TGTGCCAGCAGCTTGACCGGACGGTTGCTGGACACTGAAGCTTTCTTT. This gives the protein CASSLTGRLLDTEAFF. The full variable domain, completed using reference TRBV5-5 and TRBJ1-1, is DAGVTQSPTHLIKTRGQQVTLRCSPISGHKSVSWYQQVLGQGPQFIFQYYEKEERGRGNFPDRFSARQFPNYSSELNVNALLLGDSALYLCASSLTGRLLDTEAFFGQGTRLTVV.